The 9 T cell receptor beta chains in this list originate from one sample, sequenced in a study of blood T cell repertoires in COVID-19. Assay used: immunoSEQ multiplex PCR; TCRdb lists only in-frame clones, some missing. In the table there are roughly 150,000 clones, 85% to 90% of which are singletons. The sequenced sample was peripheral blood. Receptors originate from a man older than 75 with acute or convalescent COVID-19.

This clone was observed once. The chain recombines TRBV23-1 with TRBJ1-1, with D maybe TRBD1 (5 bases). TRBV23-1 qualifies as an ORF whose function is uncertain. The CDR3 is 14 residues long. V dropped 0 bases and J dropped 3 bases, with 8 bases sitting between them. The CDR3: CASSQSKGDTEAFF. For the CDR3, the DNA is TGCGCCAGCAGTCAATCGAAAGGGGACACTGAAGCTTTCTTT.

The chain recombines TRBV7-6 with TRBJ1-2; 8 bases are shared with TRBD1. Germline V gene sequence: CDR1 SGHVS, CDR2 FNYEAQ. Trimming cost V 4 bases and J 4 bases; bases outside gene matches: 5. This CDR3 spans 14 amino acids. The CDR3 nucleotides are TGTGCCAGCAGCTGGGACAGGTCAGGCTATGGCTACACCTTC. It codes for CASSWDRSGYGYTF.

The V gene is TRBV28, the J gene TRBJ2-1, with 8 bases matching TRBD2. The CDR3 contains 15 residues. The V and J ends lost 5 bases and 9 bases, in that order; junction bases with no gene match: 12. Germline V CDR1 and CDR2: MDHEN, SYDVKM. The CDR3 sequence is CASSLAGTRGGEQFF. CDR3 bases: TGTGCCAGCAGTCTAGCCGGGACTAGAGGGGGTGAGCAGTTCTTC.

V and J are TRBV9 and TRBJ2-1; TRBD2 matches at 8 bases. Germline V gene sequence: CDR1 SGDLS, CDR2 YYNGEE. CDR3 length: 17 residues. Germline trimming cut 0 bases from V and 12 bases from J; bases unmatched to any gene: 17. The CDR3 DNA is TGTGCCAGCAGCGTAGACGTGGGAACAGTATCGGCGGGAGGGCAGTTCTTC. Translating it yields CASSVDVGTVSAGGQFF.

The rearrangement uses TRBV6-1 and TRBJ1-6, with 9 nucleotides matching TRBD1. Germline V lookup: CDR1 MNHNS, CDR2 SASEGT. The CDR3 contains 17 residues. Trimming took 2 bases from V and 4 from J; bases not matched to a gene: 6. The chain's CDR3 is CASSEYGTGTYNSPLHF. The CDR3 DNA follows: TGTGCCAGCAGTGAATACGGGACAGGGACATATAATTCACCCCTCCACTTT.

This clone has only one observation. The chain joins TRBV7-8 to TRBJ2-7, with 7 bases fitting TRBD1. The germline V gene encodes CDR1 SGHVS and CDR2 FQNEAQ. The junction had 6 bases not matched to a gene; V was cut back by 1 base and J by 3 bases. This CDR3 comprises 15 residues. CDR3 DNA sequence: TGTGCCAGCAGCTTAGGGGACAGCCCCCGCTACGAGCAGTACTTC. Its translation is CASSLGDSPRYEQYF.

CDR3 nucleotide sequence: TGTGCCAGTAGTGCGACAGGGGGTAGGAGCTCCTACGAGCAGTACTTC. Encoded protein: CASSATGGRSSYEQYF. This chain links TRBV19 with TRBJ2-7; 9 bases map to TRBD1. CDR1 LNHDA and CDR2 SQIVND come from the germline V gene (reference sequence). The CDR3 runs to 16 residues. V dropped 5 bases and J dropped 0; count of bases not matched to a gene: 8.

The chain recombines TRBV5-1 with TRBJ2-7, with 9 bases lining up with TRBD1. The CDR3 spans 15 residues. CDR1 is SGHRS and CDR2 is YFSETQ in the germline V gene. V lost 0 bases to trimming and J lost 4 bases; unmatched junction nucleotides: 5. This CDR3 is CASSLGDRAIYEQYF. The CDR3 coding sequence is TGCGCCAGCAGCTTGGGGGACAGGGCGATATACGAGCAGTACTTC.

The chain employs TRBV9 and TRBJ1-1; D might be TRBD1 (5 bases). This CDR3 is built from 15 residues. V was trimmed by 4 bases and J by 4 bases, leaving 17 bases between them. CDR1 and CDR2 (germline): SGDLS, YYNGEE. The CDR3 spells CASSSQWGVGTEAFF. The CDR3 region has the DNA TGTGCCAGCAGCTCTCAATGGGGGGTTGGCACTGAAGCTTTCTTT.